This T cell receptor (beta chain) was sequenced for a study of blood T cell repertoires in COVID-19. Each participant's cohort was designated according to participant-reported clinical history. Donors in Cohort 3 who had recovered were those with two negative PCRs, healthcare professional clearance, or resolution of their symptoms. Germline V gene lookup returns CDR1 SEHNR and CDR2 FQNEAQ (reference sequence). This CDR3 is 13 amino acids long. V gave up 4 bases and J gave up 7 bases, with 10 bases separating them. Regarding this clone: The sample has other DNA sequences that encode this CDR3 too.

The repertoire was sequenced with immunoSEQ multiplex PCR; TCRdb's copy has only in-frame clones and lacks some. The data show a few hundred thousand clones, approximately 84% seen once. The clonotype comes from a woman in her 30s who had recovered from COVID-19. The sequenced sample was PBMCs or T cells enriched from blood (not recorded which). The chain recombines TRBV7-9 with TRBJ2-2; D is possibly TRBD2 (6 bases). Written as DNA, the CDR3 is TGTGCCAGCAGCTCCTTAGCGGACGGGGAGCTGTTTTTT. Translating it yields CASSSLADGELFF.